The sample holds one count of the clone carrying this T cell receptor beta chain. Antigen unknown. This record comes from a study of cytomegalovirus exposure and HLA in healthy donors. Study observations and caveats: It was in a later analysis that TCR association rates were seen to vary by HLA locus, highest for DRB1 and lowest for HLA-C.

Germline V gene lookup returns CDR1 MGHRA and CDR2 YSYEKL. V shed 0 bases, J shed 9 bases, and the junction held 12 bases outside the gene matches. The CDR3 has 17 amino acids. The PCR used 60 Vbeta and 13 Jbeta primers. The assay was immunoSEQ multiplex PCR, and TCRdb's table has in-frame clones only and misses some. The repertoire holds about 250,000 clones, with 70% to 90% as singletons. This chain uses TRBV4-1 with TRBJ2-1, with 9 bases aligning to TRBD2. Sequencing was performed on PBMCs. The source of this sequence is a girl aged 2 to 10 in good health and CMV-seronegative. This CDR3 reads CASSQEVGVAGASEQFF. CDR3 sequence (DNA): TGCGCCAGCAGCCAAGAGGTTGGGGTAGCGGGGGCTAGTGAGCAGTTCTTC.